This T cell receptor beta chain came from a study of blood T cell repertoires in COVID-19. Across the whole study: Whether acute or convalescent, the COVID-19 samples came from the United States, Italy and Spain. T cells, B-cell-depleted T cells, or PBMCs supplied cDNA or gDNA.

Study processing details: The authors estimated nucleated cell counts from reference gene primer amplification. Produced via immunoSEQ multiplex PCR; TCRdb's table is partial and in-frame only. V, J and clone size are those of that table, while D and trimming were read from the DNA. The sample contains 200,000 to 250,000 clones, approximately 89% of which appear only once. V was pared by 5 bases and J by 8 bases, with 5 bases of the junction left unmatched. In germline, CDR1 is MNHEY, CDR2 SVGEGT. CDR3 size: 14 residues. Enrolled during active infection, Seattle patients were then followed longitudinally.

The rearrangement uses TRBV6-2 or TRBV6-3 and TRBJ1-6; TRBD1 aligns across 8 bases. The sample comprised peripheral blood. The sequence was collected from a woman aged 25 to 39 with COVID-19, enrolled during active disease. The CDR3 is CASSLQGVDSPLHF. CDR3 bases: TGTGCCAGCAGTCTACAGGGGGTCGATTCACCCCTCCACTTT.